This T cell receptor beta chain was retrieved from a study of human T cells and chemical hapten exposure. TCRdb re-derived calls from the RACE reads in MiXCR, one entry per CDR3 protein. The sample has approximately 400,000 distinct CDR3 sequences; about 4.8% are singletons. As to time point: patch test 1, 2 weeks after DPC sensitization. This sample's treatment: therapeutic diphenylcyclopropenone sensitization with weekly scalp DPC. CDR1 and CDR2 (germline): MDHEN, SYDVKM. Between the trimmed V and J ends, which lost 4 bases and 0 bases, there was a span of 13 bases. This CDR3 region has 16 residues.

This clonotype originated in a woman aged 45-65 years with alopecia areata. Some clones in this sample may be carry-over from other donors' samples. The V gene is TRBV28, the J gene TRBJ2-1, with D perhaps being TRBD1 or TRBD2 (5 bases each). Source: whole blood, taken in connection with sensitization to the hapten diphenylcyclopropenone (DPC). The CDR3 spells CASSSPKGSSYNEQFF. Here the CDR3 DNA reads TGTGCCAGCAGTTCCCCCAAGGGGAGCTCCTACAATGAGCAGTTCTTC.